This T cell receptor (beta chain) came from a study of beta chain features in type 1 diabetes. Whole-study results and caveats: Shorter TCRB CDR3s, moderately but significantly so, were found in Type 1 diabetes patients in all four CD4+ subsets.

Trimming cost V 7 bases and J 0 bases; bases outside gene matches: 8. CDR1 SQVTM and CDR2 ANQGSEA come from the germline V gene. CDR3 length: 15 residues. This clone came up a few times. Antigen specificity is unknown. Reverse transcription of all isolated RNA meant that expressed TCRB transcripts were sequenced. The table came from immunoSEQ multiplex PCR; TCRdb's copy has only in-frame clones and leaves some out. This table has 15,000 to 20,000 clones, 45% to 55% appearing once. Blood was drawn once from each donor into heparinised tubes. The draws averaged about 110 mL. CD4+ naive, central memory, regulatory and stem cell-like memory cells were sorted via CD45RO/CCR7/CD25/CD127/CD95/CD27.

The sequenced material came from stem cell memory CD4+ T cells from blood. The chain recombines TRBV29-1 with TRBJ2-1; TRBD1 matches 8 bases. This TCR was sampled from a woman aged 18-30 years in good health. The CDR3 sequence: CSASQGASSYNEQFF. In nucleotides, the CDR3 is TGCAGCGCCAGTCAGGGGGCGTCCTCCTACAATGAGCAGTTCTTC.